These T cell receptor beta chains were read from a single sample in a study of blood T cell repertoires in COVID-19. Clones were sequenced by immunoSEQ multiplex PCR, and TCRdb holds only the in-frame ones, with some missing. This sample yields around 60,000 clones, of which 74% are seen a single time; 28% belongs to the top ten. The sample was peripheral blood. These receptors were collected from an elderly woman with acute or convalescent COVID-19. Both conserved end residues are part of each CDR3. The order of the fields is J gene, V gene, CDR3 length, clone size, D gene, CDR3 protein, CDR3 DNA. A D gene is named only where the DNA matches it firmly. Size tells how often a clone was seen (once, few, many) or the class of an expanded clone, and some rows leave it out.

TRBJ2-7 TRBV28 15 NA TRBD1 CASSPRQGVHYEQYF TGTGCCAGCAGTCCCCGGCAGGGGGTCCACTACGAGCAGTACTTC
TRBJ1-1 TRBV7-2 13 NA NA CASSVRDGTEAFF TGTGCCAGCAGCGTCAGGGATGGCACTGAAGCTTTCTTT
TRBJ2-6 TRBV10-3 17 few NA CAISENGAGTGANVLTF TGTGCCATCAGTGAGAATGGGGCAGGGACAGGGGCCAACGTCCTGACTTTC
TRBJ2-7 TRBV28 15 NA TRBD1 CASSPPDRDGGEQYF TGTGCCAGCAGTCCACCGGACAGGGACGGGGGCGAGCAGTACTTC
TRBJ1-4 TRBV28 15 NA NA CASSVPGVSGEKLFF TGTGCCAGCAGTGTCCCTGGGGTCTCGGGAGAAAAACTGTTTTTT
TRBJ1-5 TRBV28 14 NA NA CASSLGLTPQPQHF TGTGCCAGCTCTCTAGGATTAACACCCCAGCCCCAGCATTTT
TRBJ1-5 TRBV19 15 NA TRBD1 CASRRQGAYNQPQHF TGTGCCAGTAGGCGACAGGGGGCCTACAATCAGCCCCAGCATTTT
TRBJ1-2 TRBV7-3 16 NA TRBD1 CASSLGGGQANYGYTF TGTGCCAGCAGTCTGGGGGGAGGACAGGCGAACTATGGCTACACCTTC
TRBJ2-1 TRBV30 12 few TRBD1 CAWSGQGNEQFF TGTGCCTGGAGTGGACAGGGTAATGAGCAGTTCTTC
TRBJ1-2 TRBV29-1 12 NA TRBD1 CSAVYQDRGYTF TGCAGCGCGGTCTACCAGGACAGGGGCTACACCTTC
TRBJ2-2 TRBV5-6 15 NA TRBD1 CASSETGGATGELFF TGTGCCAGCAGCGAGACAGGGGGCGCGACCGGGGAGCTGTTTTTT
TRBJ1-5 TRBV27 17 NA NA CASSPRGGGVGNQPQHF TGTGCCAGCAGTCCTCGGGGAGGCGGGGTGGGGAATCAGCCCCAGCATTTT
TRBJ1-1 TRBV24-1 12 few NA CATSDSAGWAFF TGTGCCACCAGTGATTCGGCAGGGTGGGCTTTCTTT
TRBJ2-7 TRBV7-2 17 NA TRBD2 CASSLGPVRENSYEQYF TGTGCCAGCAGCTTAGGTCCCGTGCGGGAGAACTCCTACGAGCAGTACTTC
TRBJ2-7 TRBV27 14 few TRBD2 CASSFSGSLYEQYF TGTGCCAGCAGTTTCAGCGGGAGTCTCTACGAGCAGTACTTC
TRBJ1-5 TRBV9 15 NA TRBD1 CASSVTGDSHQPQHF TGTGCCAGCAGCGTAACAGGGGATTCGCATCAGCCCCAGCATTTT
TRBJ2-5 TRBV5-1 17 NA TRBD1 CASRTGTGGVTWETQYF TGCGCCAGCAGGACCGGGACAGGGGGTGTTACATGGGAGACCCAGTACTTC
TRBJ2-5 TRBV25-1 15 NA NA CASSEFAGPQETQYF TGTGCCAGCAGTGAATTCGCGGGCCCCCAAGAGACCCAGTACTTC
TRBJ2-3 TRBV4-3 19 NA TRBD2 CASSQEGSAGGSITDTQYF TGCGCCAGCAGCCAAGAGGGGTCTGCGGGAGGGTCGATCACAGATACGCAGTATTTT
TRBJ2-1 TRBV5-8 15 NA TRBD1 CASSLAGQRSNEQFF TGTGCCAGCAGCTTGGCGGGACAGCGTAGCAATGAGCAGTTCTTC
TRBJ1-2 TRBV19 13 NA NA CASSPSLEGSYTF TGTGCCAGTAGCCCTAGCTTGGAAGGGAGCTACACCTTC
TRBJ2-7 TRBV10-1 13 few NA CASSESYRVEQYF TGCGCCAGCAGTGAGTCGTACAGGGTGGAACAGTACTTC
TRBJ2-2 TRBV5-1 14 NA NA CASIRDTNTGELFF TGCGCCAGCATACGGGACACCAACACCGGGGAGCTGTTTTTT
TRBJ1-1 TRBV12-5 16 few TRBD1 CASGLASGTGGTEAFF TGTGCTAGTGGTTTGGCTTCCGGGACAGGGGGCACTGAAGCTTTCTTT
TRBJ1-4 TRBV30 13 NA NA CAWSDGGVKKLFF TGTGCCTGGAGTGATGGGGGGGTGAAGAAACTGTTTTTT
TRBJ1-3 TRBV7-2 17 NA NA CASSLEIEGFSGNTIYF TGTGCCAGCAGCTTAGAGATCGAGGGCTTTTCGGGAAACACCATATATTTT
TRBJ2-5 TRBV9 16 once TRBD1 CASSALGGLQSETQYF TGTGCCAGCAGCGCCCTAGGGGGCCTACAGAGCGAGACCCAGTACTTC
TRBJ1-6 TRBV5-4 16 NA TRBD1 CASSQPGTGGNSPLHF TGTGCCAGCAGCCAACCCGGCACAGGGGGCAACTCACCCCTCCACTTT
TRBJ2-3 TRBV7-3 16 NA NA CASSLTVGQGTDTQYF TGTGCCAGCAGCTTAACGGTCGGCCAGGGGACAGATACGCAGTATTTT
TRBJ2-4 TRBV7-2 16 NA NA CASSPRRLGAKNIQYF TGTGCCAGCAGCCCGAGGCGGTTAGGTGCCAAAAACATTCAGTACTTC
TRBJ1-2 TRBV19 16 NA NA CASSIGTPLGVHGYTF TGTGCCAGTAGTATTGGGACACCCCTAGGCGTCCATGGCTACACCTTC
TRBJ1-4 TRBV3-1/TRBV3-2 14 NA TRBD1 CASSPRGRGEKLFF TGTGCCAGCAGCCCGAGGGGCAGGGGGGAAAAACTGTTTTTT
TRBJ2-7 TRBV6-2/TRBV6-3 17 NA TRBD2 CASSYFRLAGEAYEQYF TGTGCCAGCAGTTACTTCCGACTAGCGGGAGAGGCCTACGAGCAGTACTTC
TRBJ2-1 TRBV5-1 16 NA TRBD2 CASSLLLSGRTTEQFF TGCGCCAGCAGCTTGCTACTTAGCGGGAGGACGACTGAGCAGTTCTTC
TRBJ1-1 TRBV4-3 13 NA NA CASSRDGGTEAFF TGCGCCAGCAGCCGAGACGGGGGGACTGAAGCTTTCTTT
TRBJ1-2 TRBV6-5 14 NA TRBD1 CASRGQGVNYGYTF TGTGCCAGCAGAGGACAGGGGGTTAACTATGGCTACACCTTC
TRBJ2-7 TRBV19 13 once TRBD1 CASSAGQGGEQYF TGTGCCAGTAGTGCGGGACAGGGGGGCGAGCAGTACTTC
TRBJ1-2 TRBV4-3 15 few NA CASSQVNSPDYGYTF TGCGCCAGCAGCCAAGTTAACAGCCCCGACTATGGCTACACCTTC
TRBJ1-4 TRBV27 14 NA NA CASSFSGVGEKLFF TGTGCCAGCAGTTTCTCCGGGGTTGGTGAAAAACTGTTTTTT
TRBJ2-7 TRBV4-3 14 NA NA CASSQDEGGYEQYF TGCGCCAGCAGCCAAGATGAGGGGGGGTACGAGCAGTACTTC
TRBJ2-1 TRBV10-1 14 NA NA CASSVGQSYNEQFF TGCGCCAGCAGTGTTGGGCAGTCCTACAATGAGCAGTTCTTC
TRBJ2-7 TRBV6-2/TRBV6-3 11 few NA CASSYLYEQYF TGTGCCAGCAGTTACTTATACGAGCAGTACTTC
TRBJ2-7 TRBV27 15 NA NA CASSLSIQVSYEQYF TGTGCCAGCAGTTTATCGATACAGGTTTCCTACGAGCAGTACTTC
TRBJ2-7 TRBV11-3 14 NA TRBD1 CASRPPGQEFEQYF TGTGCCAGCAGACCACCGGGACAGGAATTCGAGCAGTACTTC
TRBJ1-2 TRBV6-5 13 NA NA CASSLRGSHGYTF TGTGCCAGCAGTCTCAGGGGTTCCCATGGCTACACCTTC
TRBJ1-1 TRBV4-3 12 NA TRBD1 CASRNRGTEAFF TGCGCCAGCAGAAACAGGGGCACTGAAGCTTTCTTT
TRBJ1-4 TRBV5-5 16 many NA CASSLVPGRGSEKLFF TGTGCCAGCAGCTTGGTCCCAGGGCGGGGGTCCGAAAAACTGTTTTTT
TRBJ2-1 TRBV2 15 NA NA CASSEEQAAYNEQFF TGTGCCAGCAGTGAAGAGCAGGCAGCCTACAATGAGCAGTTCTTC
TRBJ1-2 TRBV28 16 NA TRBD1 CASSSPAGGMNYGYTF TGTGCCAGCAGTTCCCCGGCAGGGGGCATGAACTATGGCTACACCTTC